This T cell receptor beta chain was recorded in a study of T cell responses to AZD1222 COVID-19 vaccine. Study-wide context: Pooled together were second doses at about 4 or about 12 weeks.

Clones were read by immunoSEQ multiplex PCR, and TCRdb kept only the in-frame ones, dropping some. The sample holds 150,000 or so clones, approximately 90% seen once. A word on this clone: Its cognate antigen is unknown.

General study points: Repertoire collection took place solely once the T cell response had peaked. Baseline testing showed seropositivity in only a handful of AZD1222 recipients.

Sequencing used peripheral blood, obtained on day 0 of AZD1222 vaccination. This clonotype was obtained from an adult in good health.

Here the CDR3 DNA reads TGTGCCAGCAGTTCCCTCCTATTAACTAGCGGGGATGCTCGAGAGACCCAGTACTTC. Translation gives CASSSLLLTSGDARETQYF. The chain has TRBV28 and TRBJ2-5; 10 bases fit TRBD2. The CDR3 runs to 19 residues. V dropped 4 bases and J dropped 4; count of bases not matched to a gene: 18. Germline V CDR1 and CDR2: MDHEN, SYDVKM.